This is a list of T cell receptor beta chains from one sample in a study of T cell repertoires in cytomegalovirus infection. TCRdb redid the calling of the reads with MiXCR, one entry per CDR3 protein. The sample carries some 600,000 distinct CDR3 sequences, around 24% recorded once. The sequencing input was CD8+ T cells from PBMCs. These receptors were collected from a human donor in good health (CMV status not recorded). Some clones in this sample may be carry-over from other donors' samples. CDR3s include the opening cysteine and the closing phenylalanine or tryptophan. The D gene is left open where the match is weak. Not all rows give a size; the values are once, few, many and, for expanded clones, a class.

CASSYSTAGAEAFF	TGTGCCAGCAGTTACTCGACGGCAGGGGCTGAAGCTTTCTTT	TRBJ1-1	.	many	TRBV6-2/TRBV6-3	14
CASSLTVLAGGLNEQFF	TGTGCCAGCAGCTTAACTGTCCTGGCGGGGGGGCTGAATGAGCAGTTCTTC	TRBJ2-1	TRBD2	.	TRBV7-3	17
CASSQDWGSTYNEQFF	TGTGCCAGCAGCCAAGACTGGGGGAGTACCTACAATGAGCAGTTCTTC	TRBJ2-1	.	few	TRBV4-2	16
CASTLVSRAEAFF	TGTGCCAGCACCCTAGTCTCCCGGGCTGAAGCTTTCTTT	TRBJ1-1	.	.	TRBV7-2	13
CASSIGGGHNEQFF	TGTGCCAGTAGTATTGGTGGAGGCCACAATGAGCAGTTCTTC	TRBJ2-1	.	.	TRBV19	14
CASSQEKGQGLGYGYTF	TGTGCCAGCAGCCAAGAAAAGGGACAGGGTCTCGGATATGGCTACACCTTC	TRBJ1-2	TRBD1	.	TRBV14	17
CSARRQAGDEQYF	TGCAGTGCTAGACGCCAGGCGGGGGATGAGCAGTACTTC	TRBJ2-7	TRBD2	few	TRBV20-1	13
CASSFRDRLWDSTDTQYF	TGTGCCAGCAGCTTCCGAGACAGGCTCTGGGATTCCACAGATACGCAATATTTT	TRBJ2-3	.	.	TRBV7-2	18
CASSLAPQGRNSPLHF	TGTGCCAGCAGCTTAGCTCCCCAGGGAAGGAATTCACCCCTCCACTTT	TRBJ1-6	.	few	TRBV7-9	16
CATSRSGVGDEQFF	TGTGCCACCAGCAGATCGGGTGTCGGGGATGAGCAGTTCTTC	TRBJ2-1	.	.	TRBV15	14
CASSLVITYNEQFF	TGTGCCAGCAGCTTGGTGATCACCTACAATGAGCAGTTCTTC	TRBJ2-1	.	.	TRBV5-6	14
CASSLSTGLGETQYF	TGTGCCAGCAGCCTATCGACAGGGTTGGGAGAGACCCAGTACTTC	TRBJ2-5	TRBD1	.	TRBV5-5	15
CANRPGQGARFYEQYF	TGTGCCAACAGACCGGGACAGGGGGCCCGATTCTACGAGCAGTACTTC	TRBJ2-7	TRBD1	once	TRBV27	16
CASSYSTGGNEQFF	TGTGCCAGCAGTTACTCGACCGGGGGCAATGAGCAGTTCTTC	TRBJ2-1	.	.	TRBV6-6	14
CAVRRQGAVDEQFF	TGTGCCGTACGGAGACAGGGGGCCGTCGATGAGCAGTTCTTC	TRBJ2-1	TRBD1	few	TRBV19	14
CASSQSGTISTDTQYF	TGTGCCAGCAGCCAATCGGGGACCATCAGCACAGATACGCAGTATTTT	TRBJ2-3	.	.	TRBV4-2	16
CASSESVVATDTQYF	TGTGCCAGCAGTGAAAGCGTAGTAGCAACAGATACGCAGTATTTT	TRBJ2-3	.	.	TRBV2	15
CASSDWDYGYTF	TGTGCCAGCAGTGACTGGGACTATGGCTACACCTTC	TRBJ1-2	.	.	TRBV2	12
CSARDWDRGYDEQYF	TGCAGTGCTAGAGATTGGGACAGGGGTTACGACGAGCAGTACTTC	TRBJ2-7	TRBD1	.	TRBV20-1	15
CASSSDGQGDQPQHF	TGTGCCAGCAGTTCAGACGGCCAGGGGGATCAGCCCCAGCATTTT	TRBJ1-5	TRBD1	.	TRBV27	15
CAISESQGARTDTQYF	TGTGCCATCAGTGAGTCGCAGGGGGCCCGCACAGATACGCAGTATTTT	TRBJ2-3	TRBD1	few	TRBV10-3	16
CAIKGADLAGGSSTDTQYF	TGTGCCATCAAGGGAGCGGACCTAGCGGGAGGTTCTAGCACAGATACGCAGTATTTT	TRBJ2-3	TRBD2	many	TRBV10-3	19
CASTAGEEIQYF	TGTGCCAGCACAGCGGGGGAAGAGATCCAGTACTTC	TRBJ2-5	TRBD2	.	TRBV6-2/TRBV6-3	12
CASGLVGHQQPQHF	TGTGCTAGTGGTTTGGTGGGACACCAACAGCCCCAGCATTTT	TRBJ1-5	.	.	TRBV12-5	14
CASSLEWASTNSPLHF	TGCGCCAGCAGCTTGGAGTGGGCGTCGACGAATTCACCCCTCCACTTT	TRBJ1-6	.	.	TRBV5-1	16
CASSAQPNTDTQYF	TGTGCCAGCAGCGCTCAGCCAAACACAGATACGCAGTATTTT	TRBJ2-3	.	many	TRBV7-8	14
CASSFIAGGLANTGELFF	TGTGCCAGCAGCTTTATAGCGGGGGGGCTCGCGAACACCGGGGAGCTGTTTTTT	TRBJ2-2	TRBD2	many	TRBV7-6	18
CASSLTGQGIRDTQYF	TGCGCCAGCAGCTTAACGGGACAAGGGATACGAGATACGCAGTATTTT	TRBJ2-3	.	few	TRBV5-1	16
CASSFRGGYEQYF	TGTGCCAGCAGCTTTCGGGGGGGCTACGAGCAGTACTTC	TRBJ2-7	TRBD2	.	TRBV5-6	13
CASSVTGQGRYNEQFF	TGCGCCAGCAGCGTGACGGGACAGGGGCGGTACAATGAGCAGTTCTTC	TRBJ2-1	TRBD1	.	TRBV5-1	16
CSVEGTGGDQETQYF	TGCAGCGTTGAAGGGACAGGGGGCGACCAAGAGACCCAGTACTTC	TRBJ2-5	TRBD1	few	TRBV29-1	15
CASSLNARGRYNEQFF	TGTGCCAGCAGTTTAAACGCGCGGGGTCGCTACAATGAGCAGTTCTTC	TRBJ2-1	.	.	TRBV28	16
CASSQHRETNEKLFF	TGTGCCAGCAGTCAACACAGGGAAACTAATGAAAAACTGTTTTTT	TRBJ1-4	.	.	TRBV6-5	15
CASSQGLNLDTQYF	TGTGCCAGCAGCCAGGGGCTTAACTTGGATACGCAGTATTTT	TRBJ2-3	.	few	TRBV4-2	14
CASSQDRGGWQFF	TGTGCCAGCAGCCAAGACCGAGGGGGCTGGCAGTTCTTC	TRBJ2-1	TRBD1	few	TRBV14	13
CAISDPDRGVPYEQYF	TGTGCCATCAGTGACCCGGACAGGGGGGTCCCCTACGAGCAGTACTTC	TRBJ2-7	TRBD1	.	TRBV10-3	16
CASSAGQGTASTDTQYF	TGTGCCAGCAGTGCGGGACAGGGTACAGCTAGCACAGATACGCAGTATTTT	TRBJ2-3	TRBD1	few	TRBV6-2/TRBV6-3	17
CASSHTTGDTGELFF	TGTGCCAGCAGTCACACAACCGGGGACACCGGGGAGCTGTTTTTT	TRBJ2-2	.	.	TRBV28	15
CASSFWGSYEQYF	TGTGCCAGCAGCTTTTGGGGATCCTACGAGCAGTACTTC	TRBJ2-7	.	many	TRBV7-9	13
CSAPYPGHTRFEAFF	TGCAGTGCACCATATCCGGGACATACTCGTTTTGAAGCTTTCTTT	TRBJ1-1	.	.	TRBV20-1	15
CASSWGVDRATEAFF	TGCGCCAGCAGCTGGGGCGTCGACAGGGCCACTGAAGCTTTCTTT	TRBJ1-1	TRBD1	few	TRBV5-1	15
CASSLLPTNTEAFF	TGTGCCAGCAGTTTATTGCCCACGAACACTGAAGCTTTCTTT	TRBJ1-1	.	few	TRBV28	14
CSVEGPLGTFNNEQFF	TGCAGCGTTGAAGGCCCCTTGGGGACATTTAACAATGAGCAGTTCTTC	TRBJ2-1	.	few	TRBV29-1	16
CASSYEGRALGEQFF	TGTGCCAGCAGTTACGAAGGGAGGGCGTTAGGGGAGCAGTTCTTC	TRBJ2-1	TRBD2	.	TRBV6-2/TRBV6-3	15
CASHTGTNEQFF	TGTGCTAGTCACACAGGGACCAATGAGCAGTTCTTC	TRBJ2-1	.	many	TRBV12-5	12
CASSPRQVRETQYF	TGTGCCAGCAGTCCCCGACAGGTACGCGAGACCCAGTACTTC	TRBJ2-5	.	few	TRBV12-3/TRBV12-4	14
CASSSDFSNQPQHF	TGTGCCAGCAGCTCTGACTTTAGCAATCAGCCCCAGCATTTT	TRBJ1-5	.	many	TRBV7-6	14
CASSLEDSDEQFF	TGTGCCAGCAGTTTAGAGGATTCCGATGAGCAGTTCTTC	TRBJ2-1	.	few	TRBV27	13